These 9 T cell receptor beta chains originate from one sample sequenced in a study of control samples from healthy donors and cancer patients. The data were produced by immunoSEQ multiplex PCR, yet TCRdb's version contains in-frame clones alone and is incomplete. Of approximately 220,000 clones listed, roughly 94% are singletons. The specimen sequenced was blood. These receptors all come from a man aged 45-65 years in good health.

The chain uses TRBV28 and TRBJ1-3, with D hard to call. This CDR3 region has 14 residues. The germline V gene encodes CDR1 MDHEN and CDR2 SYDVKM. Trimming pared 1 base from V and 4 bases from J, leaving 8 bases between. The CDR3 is CASSLLAQGNTIYF. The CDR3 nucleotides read TGTGCCAGCAGTTTATTGGCACAAGGAAACACCATATATTTT.

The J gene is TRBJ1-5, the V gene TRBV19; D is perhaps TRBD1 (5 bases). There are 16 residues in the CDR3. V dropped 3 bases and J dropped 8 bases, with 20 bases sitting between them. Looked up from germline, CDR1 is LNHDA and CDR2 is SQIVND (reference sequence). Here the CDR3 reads CASSIQTGTQWEPQHF. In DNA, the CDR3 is TGTGCCAGTAGTATCCAAACCGGGACCCAGTGGGAGCCCCAGCATTTT. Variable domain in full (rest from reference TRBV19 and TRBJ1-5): DGGITQSPKYLFRKEGQNVTLSCEQNLNHDAMYWYRQDPGQGLRLIYYSQIVNDFQKGDIAEGYSVSREKKESFPLTVTSAQKNPTAFYLCASSIQTGTQWEPQHFGDGTRLSIL.

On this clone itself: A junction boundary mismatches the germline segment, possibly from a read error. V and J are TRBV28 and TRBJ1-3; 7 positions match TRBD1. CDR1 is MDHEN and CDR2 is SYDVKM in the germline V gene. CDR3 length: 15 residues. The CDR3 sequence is CASSGRTGSGSTIYF. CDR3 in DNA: TGTGCCAGCAGTGGCCGGACAGGCTCTGGAAGCACCATATATTTT. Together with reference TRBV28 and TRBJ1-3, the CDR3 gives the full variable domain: DVKVTQSSRYLVKRTGEKVFLECVQDMDHENMFWYRQDPGLGLRLIYFSYDVKMKEKGDIPEGYSVSREKKERFSLILESASTNQTSMYLCASSGRTGSGSTIYFGEGSWLTVV.

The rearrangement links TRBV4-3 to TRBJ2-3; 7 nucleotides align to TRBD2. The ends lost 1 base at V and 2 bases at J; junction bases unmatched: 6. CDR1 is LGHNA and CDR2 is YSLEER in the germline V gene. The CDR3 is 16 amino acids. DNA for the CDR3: TGCGCCAGCAGCCAAGGTCGGGGACTACTCACAGATACGCAGTATTTT. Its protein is CASSQGRGLLTDTQYF.

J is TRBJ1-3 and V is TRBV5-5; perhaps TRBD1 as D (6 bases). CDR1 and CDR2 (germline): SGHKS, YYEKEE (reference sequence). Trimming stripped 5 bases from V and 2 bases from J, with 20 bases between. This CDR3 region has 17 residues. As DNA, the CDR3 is TGTGCCAGCAGAATGACCGCCGTGGAGGGGGCTGGAAACACCATATATTTT. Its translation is CASRMTAVEGAGNTIYF.

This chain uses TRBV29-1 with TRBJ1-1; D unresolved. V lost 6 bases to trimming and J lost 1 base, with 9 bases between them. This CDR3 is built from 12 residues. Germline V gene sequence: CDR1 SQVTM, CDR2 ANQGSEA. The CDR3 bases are TGCAGCGTCCGGACGGGGAACACTGAAGCTTTCTTT. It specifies CSVRTGNTEAFF.

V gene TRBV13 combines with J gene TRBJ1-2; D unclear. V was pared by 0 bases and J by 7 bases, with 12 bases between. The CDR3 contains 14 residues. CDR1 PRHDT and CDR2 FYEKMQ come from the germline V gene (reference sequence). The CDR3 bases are TGTGCCAGCAGCTTAGGAAGTCGAGTCGGTGGCTACACCTTC. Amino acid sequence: CASSLGSRVGGYTF.

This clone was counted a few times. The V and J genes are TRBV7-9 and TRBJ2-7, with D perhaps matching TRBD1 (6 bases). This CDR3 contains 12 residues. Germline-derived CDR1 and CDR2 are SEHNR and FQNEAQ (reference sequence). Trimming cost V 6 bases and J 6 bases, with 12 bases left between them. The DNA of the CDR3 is TGTGCCAGCAGTCACGGACAGTTCGAGCAGTACGTC. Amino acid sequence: CASSHGQFEQYV.

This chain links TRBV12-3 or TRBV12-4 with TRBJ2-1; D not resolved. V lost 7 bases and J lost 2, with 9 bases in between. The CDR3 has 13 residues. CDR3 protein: CASTTGTYNEQFF. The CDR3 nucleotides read TGTGCCAGCACCACCGGAACCTACAATGAGCAGTTCTTC.